The source of this T cell receptor beta chain is a study of T cell responses to AZD1222 COVID-19 vaccine. Notes on this clone: Its specificity is not known.

Profiling relied on immunoSEQ multiplex PCR, and the TCRdb table lists in-frame clones only, not all of them. The sample gives about 200,000 clones, 85% to 95% of which show up once; over 0.95% is in the top ten. The study, taken as a whole, reports: Donors in the cohort were predominantly white British and more often female, and clonal diversity was possibly underestimated.

With V trimmed by 5 bases and J by 9 bases, 9 bases remained unmatched. From germline, CDR1 is SGDLS and CDR2 YYNGEE. This CDR3 is 14 amino acids long. The chain employs TRBV9 and TRBJ1-1; 11 positions agree with TRBD1. This sample comprised peripheral blood, obtained 28 days after the second AZD1222 dose. This clonotype originated in an adult who received the AZD1222 COVID-19 vaccine. Written as DNA, the CDR3 is TGTGCCAGCAGTGACGGGACAGGGGGTTGGAAAGCTTTCTTT. This encodes CASSDGTGGWKAFF.